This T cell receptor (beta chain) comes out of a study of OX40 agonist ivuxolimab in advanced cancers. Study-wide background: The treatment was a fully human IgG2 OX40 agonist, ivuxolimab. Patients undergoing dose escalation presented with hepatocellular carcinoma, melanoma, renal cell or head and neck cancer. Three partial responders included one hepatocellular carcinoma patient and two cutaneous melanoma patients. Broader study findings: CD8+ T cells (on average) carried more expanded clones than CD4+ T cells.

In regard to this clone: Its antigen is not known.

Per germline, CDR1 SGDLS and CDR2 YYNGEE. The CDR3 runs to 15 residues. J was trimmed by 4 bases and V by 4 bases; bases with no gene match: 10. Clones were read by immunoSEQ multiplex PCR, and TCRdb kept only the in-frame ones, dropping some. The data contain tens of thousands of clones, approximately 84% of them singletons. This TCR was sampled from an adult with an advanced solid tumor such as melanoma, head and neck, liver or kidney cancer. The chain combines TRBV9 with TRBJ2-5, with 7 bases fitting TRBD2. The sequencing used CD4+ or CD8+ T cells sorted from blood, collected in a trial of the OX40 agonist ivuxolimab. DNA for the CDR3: TGTGCCAGCAGCCAGAGGGCGGGAGCGCTAGAGACCCAGTACTTC. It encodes CASSQRAGALETQYF. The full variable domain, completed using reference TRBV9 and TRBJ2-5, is DSGVTQTPKHLITATGQRVTLRCSPRSGDLSVYWYQQSLDQGLQFLIQYYNGEERAKGNILERFSAQQFPDLHSELNLSSLELGDSALYFCASSQRAGALETQYFGPGTRLLVL.